The 32 T cell receptor beta chains below were found in one sample sequenced in a study of post-analysis software for immune sequencing data. Study-level points and caveats: With TRBV5-6, TRBV5-1 and TRBV20-1 included, about five TRBV segments were more frequent in patients than in controls.

Presence of unique molecular identifiers characterized the TCR beta cDNA libraries. TCRdb re-derived calls from the PCR reads in MiXCR, one entry per CDR3 protein. The sample shows approximately 160,000 distinct CDR3 sequences, approximately 30% of them seen only once. These receptors' targets are unknown. Material for sequencing was blood. Receptors originate from a girl aged 10 to 17 with multiple sclerosis.

CDR3 loop: CASSSPNNEQFF. DNA of the CDR3: TGTGCCAGCAGTTCCCCAAACAATGAGCAGTTCTTC. The chain employs TRBV6-2 or TRBV6-3 and TRBJ2-1, with D uncertain. The germline gives CDR1 MNHEY, CDR2 SVGEGT. Trimming shortened V by 4 bases and J by 5 bases, and 6 bases separated the two germline ends. CDR3 length: 12 residues.

CDR3 protein: CASSQGSGLAGGDYQFF. Written as DNA, the CDR3 is TGTGCCAGCAGCCAAGGAAGCGGACTAGCGGGAGGTGACTATCAGTTCTTC. V gene TRBV4-2 combines with J gene TRBJ2-1; 14 bases align to TRBD2. This CDR3 comprises 17 residues. The germline gives CDR1 LGHNA, CDR2 YNFKEQ. The J segment lost 13 bases and the V segment lost 1 base, leaving 12 bases of the junction unmatched.

This clonotype was detected a few times. The chain has TRBV14 and TRBJ2-1; TRBD2 might be the D (5 bases). CDR3 size: 15 residues. Germline CDR1 and CDR2: SGHDN and FVKESK. Between the trimmed V and J ends, which lost 4 bases and 8 bases, there was a span of 18 bases. CDR3 sequence reads: CASSLDQASWDEQFF. The CDR3, as DNA: TGTGCCAGCAGCCTTGACCAGGCTAGCTGGGATGAGCAGTTCTTC.

In its sample, this clonotype was seen a few times. J is TRBJ1-1 and V is TRBV7-3; D unclear. CDR1 is SGHTA, CDR2 FQGTGA, per germline. V gave up 1 base and J gave up 4 bases, with 10 bases separating them. The CDR3 has 14 residues. The CDR3 nucleotides are TGTGCCAGCAGCTTAAACCCGGGAATCACTGAAGCTTTCTTT. It specifies CASSLNPGITEAFF. Together with reference TRBV7-3 and TRBJ1-1, the CDR3 gives the full variable domain: GAGVSQTPSNKVTEKGKYVELRCDPISGHTALYWYRQSLGQGPEFLIYFQGTGAADDSGLPNDRFFAVRPEGSVSTLKIQRTERGDSAVYLCASSLNPGITEAFFGQGTRLTVV.

In this sample, this clonotype turned up many times. The chain joins TRBV6-4 to TRBJ2-1; 9 bases match TRBD1. The CDR3 is made up of 16 amino acids. Losses at the gene ends were 0 bases for V and 8 bases for J; bases not matched to a gene: 8. Germline V lookup: CDR1 MRHNA, CDR2 SNTAGT. Here the CDR3 DNA reads TGTGCCAGCAGTGACTCCCTCGACAGGGGGGCGGATGAGCAGTTCTTC. Encoded protein: CASSDSLDRGADEQFF.

This clonotype was counted between two and nine times. J is TRBJ2-3 and V is TRBV9, with TRBD1 identical over 7 bases. This CDR3 is 18 amino acids long. Germline V gene lookup returns CDR1 SGDLS and CDR2 YYNGEE. Unmatched junction bases numbered 16, after V lost 4 bases and J lost 2 bases. The CDR3 region is CASSTWDSPYSLTDTQYF. CDR3 coding DNA: TGTGCCAGCAGCACCTGGGACAGTCCCTACTCCCTCACAGATACGCAGTATTTT.

This rearrangement joins TRBV25-1 to TRBJ1-1, with 10 bases that match TRBD1. Unmatched junction bases numbered 6, after V lost 5 bases and J lost 6 bases. CDR3 size: 14 residues. From germline, CDR1 is MGHDK and CDR2 SYGVNS. CDR3 in amino acids: CASSRDRGPSEAFF. In nucleotides, the CDR3 is TGTGCCAGCAGTCGGGACAGGGGCCCGTCTGAAGCTTTCTTT.

Details on this clonotype: This may stem from a read error, because a much larger clone lies one nucleotide away. The genes are TRBV9 and TRBJ2-1, with TRBD2 identical over 7 bases. The CDR3 spans 14 residues. V dropped 4 bases and J dropped 9; count of bases not matched to a gene: 10. Germline values: CDR1 SGDLS, CDR2 YYNGEE. The CDR3 region has the DNA TGTGCCAGCAGCCCGGGACTACTACCGGGTGAGCAGTTCTTC. Translation gives CASSPGLLPGEQFF.

A note on this clonotype: A much larger clone differs by one base, so this may be a read error. The chain carries TRBV20-1 and TRBJ2-1; 7 nucleotides align to TRBD2. The CDR3 runs to 15 residues. Germline-derived CDR1 and CDR2 are DFQATT and SNEGSKA (reference sequence). The CDR3 sequence is CSAVPAQRGNNGQFF. CDR3 DNA: TGCAGTGCTGTCCCCGCGCAGCGGGGAAACAATGGGCAGTTCTTC.

V is TRBV28 and J is TRBJ2-7; the D is unclear. CDR3 size: 11 residues. Germline V gene data show CDR1 as MDHEN and CDR2 as SYDVKM. V shed 7 bases and J shed 2 bases, with 6 bases lying between them. CDR3 DNA sequence: TGTGCCAGCACCTGGACCTACGAGCAGTACTTC. Translating gives CASTWTYEQYF.

The J gene is TRBJ2-1, the V gene TRBV9; a weak D match, TRBD1 (6 bases). Gene TRBJ2-7 matches the end of the DNA better, so the J call may be wrong. The CDR3 sequence is 15 residues long. CDR1 SGDLS and CDR2 YYNGEE come from the germline V gene. The CDR3 DNA follows: TGTGCCAGCAGCGTAGGGGGGCTTACCTACAATGAGCAGTACTTC. Its protein product is CASSVGGLTYNEQYF.

Concerning this clonotype itself: A much larger clone sits a single nucleotide away, making a read error possible. The chain couples TRBV10-2 to TRBJ1-5; TRBD1 matches at 8 bases. V was clipped by 6 bases and J by 6 bases; unmatched bases: 7. The CDR3 covers 14 residues. Germline V lookup: CDR1 WSHSY, CDR2 SAAADI. The CDR3: CASSDRGASQPQHF. CDR3 DNA: TGCGCCAGCAGCGACAGGGGCGCAAGTCAGCCCCAGCATTTT.

This clonotype was observed a handful of times. V is TRBV7-6 and J is TRBJ1-1, with D possibly matching TRBD1 (6 bases). Trimming stripped 1 base from V and 0 bases from J, with 21 bases between. This CDR3 comprises 19 residues. Germline CDR1 SGHVS, CDR2 FNYEAQ. The CDR3, as DNA: TGTGCCAGCAGCTTAGTTGTATCGGGGGGCGGACGGATGAACACTGAAGCTTTCTTT. Encoded protein: CASSLVVSGGGRMNTEAFF.

There are many counts of this clonotype. The genes are TRBV6-6 and TRBJ1-2; 7 bases fit TRBD1. The CDR3 spans 14 residues. CDR1 and CDR2 (germline): MNHNY, SVGAGI (reference sequence). J lost 5 bases, V lost 6 bases, and 9 bases had no gene match. Written as DNA, the CDR3 is TGTGCCAGCAGCCTGCGACAGGGAGGGTATGGCTACACCTTC. It specifies CASSLRQGGYGYTF.

This clonotype has just a few counts. The rearrangement links TRBV9 to TRBJ1-2; D uncertain. The germline V gene has CDR1 SGDLS and CDR2 YYNGEE. Trimming removed 2 bases from V and 3 bases from J, with 14 bases in between. CDR3 length equals 15 residues. The CDR3 sequence is CASSVLQTRDYGYTF. Written as DNA, the CDR3 is TGTGCCAGCAGCGTTCTCCAGACAAGGGACTATGGCTACACCTTC. Full variable domain (rest looked up from reference TRBV9 and TRBJ1-2): DSGVTQTPKHLITATGQRVTLRCSPRSGDLSVYWYQQSLDQGLQFLIQYYNGEERAKGNILERFSAQQFPDLHSELNLSSLELGDSALYFCASSVLQTRDYGYTFGSGTRLTVV.

This clonotype has at least ten counts. This chain links TRBV6-6 with TRBJ1-2, with D possibly being TRBD1 (5 bases). CDR3 size: 15 residues. Germline CDR1 MNHNY, CDR2 SVGAGI (reference sequence). Trimming removed 0 bases from V and 2 bases from J, with 10 bases in between. The CDR3 DNA follows: TGTGCCAGCAGTTACTCGAACTCAGGGAACTATGGCTACACCTTC. Residues: CASSYSNSGNYGYTF.

This clonotype was seen many times. This chain uses TRBV5-1 with TRBJ2-7; TRBD2 might be the D (5 bases). V was shortened by 4 bases and J by 6 bases, with 14 bases between the two germline ends. The V gene's germline CDR1 is SGHRS and CDR2 YFSETQ. The CDR3 sequence is 13 residues long. In nucleotides, the CDR3 is TGCGCCAGCAGCCTCGGGGTTAGTGCCGAGCAGTACTTC. Its translation: CASSLGVSAEQYF.

The chain joins TRBV15 to TRBJ2-1; possibly TRBD2 for D (6 bases). The J call is uncertain, as TRBJ2-7 better fits the DNA end. CDR3 length: 15 residues. CDR1 is LNHNV, CDR2 YYDKDF, per germline (reference sequence). The CDR3 loop is CATSTAGTPYNEQYF. CDR3 in DNA: TGTGCCACCAGCACGGCCGGGACTCCTTACAATGAGCAGTACTTC.

This clonotype appeared a few times. Relative to the germline gene, one junction end is altered; a read error may explain this. The chain links TRBV6-2 or TRBV6-3 to TRBJ2-1; D is possibly TRBD1 or TRBD2 (7 bases each). The CDR3 loop spans 15 amino acids. Germline V gene lookup returns CDR1 MNHEY and CDR2 SVGEGT. CDR3 protein: CASSYQGGSYNEQFF. CDR3 bases: TGTGCCAGCAGTTACCAGGGGGGGTCCTACAATGAGCAGTTCTTT.

This clonotype has at least ten counts. V and J are TRBV12-3 or TRBV12-4 and TRBJ1-2, with TRBD1 matching over 9 bases. Unmatched junction bases numbered 4, after V lost 5 bases and J lost 3 bases. This CDR3 is built from 14 residues. CDR3 DNA sequence: TGTGCCAGCAGTCTTCGGACAGGGGACTATGGCTACACCTTC. Translating it yields CASSLRTGDYGYTF.

The V call is TRBV28, the J call TRBJ2-2; D unclear. The V end lost 6 bases, the J end lost 6 bases, and 8 bases lay between the germline ends. CDR1 and CDR2 from the germline V gene are MDHEN and SYDVKM. The CDR3 loop spans 12 amino acids. The CDR3 reads CASRDLAGELFF. The CDR3 region has the DNA TGTGCCAGCAGGGACCTGGCCGGGGAGCTGTTTTTT. Full variable domain (rest looked up from reference TRBV28 and TRBJ2-2): DVKVTQSSRYLVKRTGEKVFLECVQDMDHENMFWYRQDPGLGLRLIYFSYDVKMKEKGDIPEGYSVSREKKERFSLILESASTNQTSMYLCASRDLAGELFFGEGSRLTVL.

This clonotype appeared a few times. The genes are TRBV19 and TRBJ2-7; 7 bases fit TRBD1. Germline CDR1 and CDR2: LNHDA and SQIVND (reference sequence). The junction had 7 bases not matched to a gene; V was cut back by 8 bases and J by 6 bases. The CDR3 runs 12 residues. In DNA, the CDR3 is TGTGCCAGTGGATGGACAGGCGGCGAGCAGTACTTC. Translating gives CASGWTGGEQYF.

This clonotype has a count of ten or more. This chain uses TRBV7-2 with TRBJ1-1; D remains unclear. The germline V and J ends were trimmed by 5 bases and 0 bases, with 10 bases remaining between them. This CDR3 region has 14 residues. Germline V gene data show CDR1 as SGHTA and CDR2 as FQGNSA. The CDR3 reads CASSGKLMNTEAFF. As DNA, the CDR3 is TGTGCCAGCAGCGGAAAGCTGATGAACACTGAAGCTTTCTTT.

The CDR3 reads CASSFGSGQSNEQFF. In DNA, the CDR3 is TGTGCCAGCAGTTTCGGTTCGGGCCAATCCAATGAGCAGTTCTTC. This chain connects TRBV2 to TRBJ2-1; D is uncertain. The germline V gene has CDR1 SNHLY and CDR2 FYNNEI. CDR3 length equals 15 residues. The V gene lost 5 bases and the J gene lost 6 bases, with 17 bases spanning the gap.

This clonotype has at least ten counts. A junction boundary mismatches the germline segment, possibly from a read error. V gene TRBV20-1 combines with J gene TRBJ2-3; TRBD2 is a possible D gene (5 bases). This CDR3 region has 15 residues. Germline CDR1 and CDR2: DFQATT and SNEGSKA (reference sequence). The chain's CDR3 is CSARGTADSTDMQYF. As DNA, the CDR3 is TGCAGTGCTAGAGGCACAGCGGATAGCACAGATATGCAGTATTTT.

This clonotype was counted many times. This chain connects TRBV7-7 to TRBJ2-1; D may be TRBD1 or TRBD2 (5 bases each). CDR3 length: 14 residues. V lost 3 bases to trimming and J lost 5 bases, with 11 bases between them. The V gene's germline CDR1 is SSHAT and CDR2 FNYEAQ (reference sequence). In nucleotides, the CDR3 is TGTGCCAGCAGCTTGGGGGTAGGACACAATGAGCAGTTCTTC. Translated: CASSLGVGHNEQFF. Filled out from reference TRBV7-7 and TRBJ2-1, the complete variable domain reads GAGVSQSPRYKVTKRGQDVTLRCDPISSHATLYWYQQALGQGPEFLTYFNYEAQPDKSGLPSDRFSAERPEGSISTLTIQRTEQRDSAMYRCASSLGVGHNEQFFGPGTRLTVL.

The V gene is TRBV7-2, the J gene TRBJ2-7; 8 positions match TRBD2. Trimming took 6 bases from V and 6 from J; bases not matched to a gene: 16. The CDR3 totals 16 residues. The germline CDR1 and CDR2 sequences are SGHTA and FQGNSA. CDR3 protein: CASSLSLSGGRSEQYF. The DNA for the CDR3 is TGTGCCAGCAGTCTATCCTTATCGGGGGGGCGTAGCGAGCAGTACTTC.

The chain is built from TRBV12-2 and TRBJ2-3; the listed D gene, TRBD1, was not tested against the DNA. TRBV12-2 is labeled a pseudogene. The CDR3 runs 16 residues. This CDR3 is CASRYIPGQPSDTQYF. CDR3 nucleotides: TGTGCAAGTCGCTATATACCGGGACAGCCTTCAGATACGCAGTATTTT.

The CDR3: CASSLPGLAVSDTQYF. The CDR3 DNA follows: TGTGCCAGCAGCTTACCTGGACTAGCGGTGTCAGATACGCAGTATTTT. This sequence joins TRBV7-2 and TRBJ2-3; 10 bases fit TRBD2. This CDR3 has 16 residues. V lost 2 bases to trimming and J lost 4 bases; unmatched junction nucleotides: 6. Looked up from germline, CDR1 is SGHTA and CDR2 is FQGNSA.

The rearrangement joins TRBV2 to TRBJ2-7; no firm D call. Germline V gene lookup returns CDR1 SNHLY and CDR2 FYNNEI. V was trimmed by 7 bases and J by 3 bases, leaving 28 bases between them. This CDR3 spans 18 amino acids. Here the CDR3 DNA reads TGTGCCAGCATCCTCGAGAAAACGAACAAACGTTCGTACTACGAGCAGTACTTC. Translated, it gives CASILEKTNKRSYYEQYF. Complete variable domain (other parts from reference TRBV2 and TRBJ2-7): EPEVTQTPSHQVTQMGQEVILRCVPISNHLYFYWYRQILGQKVEFLVSFYNNEISEKSEIFDDQFSVERPDGSNFTLKIRSTKLEDSAMYFCASILEKTNKRSYYEQYFGPGTRLTVT.

The chain joins TRBV6-1 to TRBJ2-1; 8 bases map to TRBD1. Germline V gives CDR1 MNHNS, CDR2 SASEGT. CDR3 length: 17 amino acids. Trimming took 2 bases from V and 5 from J; bases not matched to a gene: 11. The CDR3 sequence is CASSESLRDRRNNEQFF. DNA of the CDR3: TGTGCCAGCAGTGAATCTCTCCGGGACAGGCGCAACAATGAGCAGTTCTTC.

The table lists this clonotype with a count of one. A much bigger clone sits one base away, suggesting this may be a read error. The rearrangement uses TRBV29-1 and TRBJ2-1; no firm D call. Judging by the DNA end, TRBJ2-7 fits better; the J call may be wrong. The CDR3 runs to 14 residues. The V gene's germline CDR1 is SQVTM and CDR2 ANQGSEA. The CDR3 reads CSVGDRRPEYEQYF. As DNA, the CDR3 is TGCAGCGTTGGAGATCGAAGGCCAGAATACGAGCAGTACTTC.